There are a few counts of the clone carrying this T cell receptor beta chain. The germline V and J ends were trimmed by 3 bases and 8 bases, with 7 bases remaining between them. This CDR3 is 11 amino acids long. Germline V gene sequence: CDR1 SQVTM, CDR2 ANQGSEA. This sample was included in a study of control samples from healthy donors and cancer patients. Method: immunoSEQ multiplex PCR; TCRdb's copy keeps in-frame clones and lacks some. The repertoire consists of roughly 100,000 clones, with 83% occurring once and the leading ten covering less than 15%. Sequences were obtained from blood. The rearrangement links TRBV29-1 to TRBJ1-4; unclear D gene. This receptor was obtained from a woman in her forties or fifties in good health. CDR3 amino acids: CSVEWWEKLFF. In nucleotides, the CDR3 is TGCAGCGTTGAGTGGTGGGAAAAACTGTTTTTT.